One T cell receptor beta chain is described in this entry. The data derive from a study of technical replicates of blood from several donors. Clones were sequenced by immunoSEQ multiplex PCR, and TCRdb holds only the in-frame ones, with some missing. The sample shows more than 65,000 clones, 90% to 95% of them seen only once. The receptor comes from a human donor in good health. Sequenced sample: T cells isolated from PBMCs.

The CDR3 sequence is CASSQDPSGTYEQYF. The CDR3 nucleotides read TGTGCCAGCAGCCAAGATCCTAGCGGGACTTACGAGCAGTACTTC. V is TRBV4-2 and J is TRBJ2-7; 9 bases are shared with TRBD2. Per the germline V gene, CDR1 is LGHNA and CDR2 is YNFKEQ. This CDR3 spans 15 amino acids. After removal of 0 bases from V and 4 bases from J, the junction contained 4 bases not matched to a gene.